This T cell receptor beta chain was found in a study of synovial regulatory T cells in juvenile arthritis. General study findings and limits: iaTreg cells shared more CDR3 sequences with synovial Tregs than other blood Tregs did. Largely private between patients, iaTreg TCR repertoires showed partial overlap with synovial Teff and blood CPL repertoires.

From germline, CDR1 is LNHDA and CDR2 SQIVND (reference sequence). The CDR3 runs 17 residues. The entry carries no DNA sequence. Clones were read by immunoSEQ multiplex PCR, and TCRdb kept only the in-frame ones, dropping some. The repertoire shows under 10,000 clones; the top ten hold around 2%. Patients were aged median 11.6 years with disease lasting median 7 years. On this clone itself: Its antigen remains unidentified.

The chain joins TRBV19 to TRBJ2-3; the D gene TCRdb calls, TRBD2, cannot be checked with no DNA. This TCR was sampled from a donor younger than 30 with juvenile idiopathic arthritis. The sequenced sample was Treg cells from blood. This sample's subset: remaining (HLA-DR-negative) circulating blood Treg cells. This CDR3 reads CASSILSASGTRDTQYF.